The clone carrying this T cell receptor (beta chain) was observed a handful of times. Measured with immunoSEQ multiplex PCR; TCRdb has only the in-frame clones, and not every one. The sample contains around 240,000 clones, more than 70% of which appear only once. The V gene's germline CDR1 is MNHEY and CDR2 SVGEGT. Trimming removed 6 bases from V and 6 bases from J, with 14 bases in between. The CDR3 is 13 amino acids. These data originate in a study of blood T cell repertoires in COVID-19. Participant age was about 18 to 100 years, and participants resided in roughly 25 US areas. The V call is TRBV6-2 or TRBV6-3, the J call TRBJ1-1, with D uncertain. Sequencing was done on a sample of PBMCs or T cells enriched from blood (not recorded which). The TCR comes from a woman between 50 and 59 years old who had recovered from COVID-19. The CDR3 DNA sequence: TGTGCCAGCAGCCGAGAGACATTCTCTGAAGCTTTCTTT. It encodes CASSRETFSEAFF.